Listed below are T cell receptor beta chains from one sample, sequenced in a study of spatial heterogeneity in lung cancer. TCRdb processed the 5' RACE reads anew with MiXCR; each CDR3 protein has one entry. Counted here are roughly 2,600 distinct CDR3 sequences, 4% to 5.5% occurring once; the ten biggest clones make up less than 30%. This sample comprised normal lung tissue next to the tumor, obtained at surgery. The receptor source for this set is a female donor with early-stage non-small cell lung cancer. The CDR3 runs from the conserved cysteine through the conserved F or W. D genes are given only for firm matches. Only some rows state a clone size, as once, few, many or a class for expanded clones.

clone_size | j_call | v_call | d_call | cdr3_aa | cdr3_nt
medium-sized | TRBJ1-3 | TRBV2 | NA | CASSFRGATGNTIYF | TGTGCCAGCAGTTTTAGAGGGGCAACTGGAAACACCATATATTTT
many | TRBJ2-1 | TRBV24-1 | NA | CATSDQTGSEQFF | TGTGCCACCAGTGACCAGACAGGAAGTGAGCAGTTCTTC
many | TRBJ2-3 | TRBV11-1 | NA | CASRRDLQPDTQYF | TGTGCCAGCAGACGGGACCTTCAGCCAGATACGCAGTATTTT
medium-sized | TRBJ1-5 | TRBV28 | NA | CASSPPRGPQHF | TGTGCCAGCAGTCCCCCCAGGGGGCCCCAGCATTTT
NA | TRBJ1-3 | TRBV18 | NA | CASSPGGYQSGNTIYF | TGTGCCAGCTCCCCAGGAGGTTACCAGTCGGGAAACACCATATATTTT
medium-sized | TRBJ2-5 | TRBV4-1 | NA | CASSHLHSPWETQYF | TGCGCCAGCAGCCACCTTCATAGTCCATGGGAGACCCAGTACTTC
many | TRBJ1-5 | TRBV12-3/TRBV12-4 | NA | CASGPSGQPQHF | TGTGCCAGCGGGCCCAGCGGTCAGCCCCAGCATTTT
many | TRBJ1-1 | TRBV10-3 | NA | CAISQGNTEAFF | TGTGCCATCTCCCAGGGGAACACTGAAGCTTTCTTT
large | TRBJ2-1 | TRBV12-3/TRBV12-4 | TRBD1 | CASSLPGTGVNNEQFF | TGTGCCAGCAGTTTGCCCGGGACAGGGGTTAACAATGAGCAGTTCTTC
large | TRBJ1-6 | TRBV20-1 | NA | CSASKPGASSPLHF | TGCAGTGCTAGTAAGCCAGGGGCGAGTTCACCCCTCCACTTT
medium-sized | TRBJ2-2 | TRBV6-6 | NA | CASRGRDSQTGELFF | TGTGCCAGCAGGGGCCGGGACTCCCAGACCGGGGAGCTGTTTTTT
medium-sized | TRBJ2-1 | TRBV10-3 | NA | CAITADRDYNEQFF | TGTGCCATCACTGCGGACCGAGACTACAATGAGCAGTTCTTC
medium-sized | TRBJ2-3 | TRBV18 | TRBD1 | CASSPGTGGTTDTQYF | TGTGCCAGCTCACCAGGGACAGGGGGCACCACAGATACGCAGTATTTT
medium-sized | TRBJ2-1 | TRBV20-1 | NA | CSARGGRDGQGYNEQFF | TGCAGTGCTAGAGGTGGCCGAGATGGCCAAGGATACAATGAGCAGTTCTTC
medium-sized | TRBJ2-5 | TRBV5-1 | NA | CASSLFGPDQETQYF | TGCGCCAGCAGCTTGTTCGGGCCAGATCAAGAGACCCAGTACTTC
many | TRBJ2-1 | TRBV20-1 | TRBD1 | CSARSRDSYNEQFF | TGCAGTGCAAGATCCCGGGACAGTTACAATGAGCAGTTCTTC
many | TRBJ1-6 | TRBV3-1 | NA | CASSRGGDPYNSPLHF | TGTGCCAGCAGCCGGGGGGGGGACCCCTATAATTCACCCCTCCACTTT
medium-sized | TRBJ1-1 | TRBV6-2/TRBV6-3 | NA | CASNQGSEAFF | TGTGCCAGCAATCAGGGTTCTGAAGCTTTCTTT
many | TRBJ1-5 | TRBV29-1 | NA | CSVGGGQNQPQHF | TGCAGCGTTGGGGGGGGGCAGAATCAGCCCCAGCATTTT
many | TRBJ2-7 | TRBV3-1 | NA | CASSQEKYEQYF | TGTGCCAGCAGCCAAGAGAAATACGAGCAGTACTTC
large | TRBJ1-1 | TRBV5-6 | NA | CASSPPGGGITEAFF | TGTGCCAGCTCCCCCCCCGGGGGGGGAATCACTGAAGCTTTCTTT
many | TRBJ2-7 | TRBV29-1 | NA | CSVTDHSSGSSYEQYF | TGCAGCGTTACTGACCATTCCAGCGGAAGCTCCTACGAGCAGTACTTC
many | TRBJ1-2 | TRBV20-1 | TRBD1 | CSAVDRGDYGYTF | TGCAGTGCTGTCGACAGGGGTGACTATGGCTACACCTTC
medium-sized | TRBJ2-2 | TRBV24-1 | NA | CATLQGTGELFF | TGTGCCACTTTACAGGGTACCGGGGAGCTGTTTTTT
many | TRBJ2-1 | TRBV9 | TRBD2 | CASSARTSGGLLGSYNEQFF | TGTGCCAGCAGCGCTCGGACTAGCGGAGGACTTCTTGGCTCCTACAATGAGCAGTTCTTC
large | TRBJ2-7 | TRBV5-6 | NA | CASSPPAGGAYEQYF | TGTGCCAGCAGCCCTCCGGCGGGTGGGGCCTACGAGCAGTACTTC
medium-sized | TRBJ2-1 | TRBV10-3 | TRBD1 | CAISERQGVYNEQFF | TGTGCCATCAGTGAACGACAGGGGGTGTACAATGAGCAGTTCTTC
NA | TRBJ1-1 | TRBV7-2 | NA | CASSLERVTEAFF | TGTGCCAGCAGCTTAGAGCGGGTCACTGAAGCTTTCTTT
medium-sized | TRBJ1-1 | TRBV28 | NA | CGVLMNTEAFF | TGTGGGGTCCTTATGAACACTGAAGCTTTCTTT
medium-sized | TRBJ2-1 | TRBV28 | TRBD2 | CASSWPASGRAPIDEQFF | TGTGCCAGCAGTTGGCCGGCCAGCGGGAGGGCCCCGATCGATGAGCAGTTCTTC
many | TRBJ2-3 | TRBV6-5 | NA | CASSYYRQGTDTQYF | TGTGCCAGCAGTTACTACCGACAGGGCACAGATACGCAGTATTTT
many | TRBJ1-1 | TRBV29-1 | NA | CSVGGSGTEAFF | TGCAGCGTTGGGGGATCTGGGACTGAAGCTTTCTTT
medium-sized | TRBJ2-7 | TRBV28 | TRBD1 | CASQTGTGPYEQYF | TGTGCCAGCCAGACCGGGACAGGGCCCTACGAGCAGTACTTC
medium-sized | TRBJ2-4 | TRBV12-3/TRBV12-4 | TRBD2 | CASRLAGGPKNIQYF | TGTGCCAGCAGATTAGCGGGAGGGCCCAAAAACATTCAGTACTTC
medium-sized | TRBJ2-2 | TRBV5-1 | NA | CASSLAGAANTGELFF | TGCGCCAGCAGCTTGGCCGGGGCGGCGAACACCGGGGAGCTGTTTTTT
medium-sized | TRBJ1-5 | TRBV9 | TRBD1 | CASSPGQGAQPQHF | TGTGCCAGCAGCCCCGGACAGGGGGCTCAGCCCCAGCATTTT
medium-sized | TRBJ2-1 | TRBV27 | NA | CASSFSGSSYNEQFF | TGTGCCAGCAGTTTCTCAGGAAGCTCCTACAATGAGCAGTTCTTC
many | TRBJ1-1 | TRBV7-2 | TRBD1 | CASSAPSYAGGVGTEAFF | TGTGCCAGCAGCGCCCCGTCTTATGCAGGGGGAGTGGGGACTGAAGCTTTCTTT
many | TRBJ2-6 | TRBV18 | NA | CASSPRKGSGANVLTF | TGTGCCAGCTCACCACGGAAGGGCTCTGGGGCCAACGTCCTGACTTTC
many | TRBJ1-1 | TRBV6-5 | TRBD1 | CASSHRQGTAFF | TGTGCCAGCAGCCATCGACAGGGGACGGCTTTCTTT
medium-sized | TRBJ1-1 | TRBV20-1 | NA | CSAPINTEAFF | TGCAGTGCCCCGATAAATACCGAAGCTTTCTTT
many | TRBJ1-2 | TRBV7-9 | NA | CASSPGQSGVGVIYGYTF | TGTGCCAGCAGCCCTGGACAGTCTGGCGTAGGGGTCATCTATGGCTACACCTTC
many | TRBJ1-4 | TRBV18 | NA | CASAPAPTNEKLFF | TGTGCCAGCGCTCCGGCTCCAACTAATGAAAAACTGTTTTTT
many | TRBJ2-1 | TRBV5-1 | NA | CASTLGASGATYNEQFF | TGCGCCAGCACCCTGGGGGCTAGCGGAGCTACCTACAATGAGCAGTTCTTC
many | TRBJ2-1 | TRBV7-6 | TRBD2 | CASSLGAGGNNEQFF | TGTGCCAGCAGCTTAGGGGCGGGAGGGAACAATGAGCAGTTCTTC
many | TRBJ2-3 | TRBV29-1 | NA | CSVDGGSTDTQYF | TGCAGCGTTGACGGGGGAAGCACAGATACGCAGTATTTT
medium-sized | TRBJ1-3 | TRBV4-1 | NA | CASSQEEGGGNTIYF | TGCGCCAGCAGCCAAGAAGAAGGGGGAGGAAACACCATATATTTT
NA | TRBJ1-1 | TRBV19 | NA | CASSHPNRVEAFF | TGTGCCAGTAGCCACCCTAACAGGGTTGAAGCTTTCTTT
medium-sized | TRBJ2-2 | TRBV27 | TRBD1 | CASSFGTGMYPDTGELFF | TGTGCCAGCAGTTTTGGGACAGGGATGTATCCGGACACCGGGGAGCTGTTTTTT
medium-sized | TRBJ2-1 | TRBV5-1 | NA | CASSFGRESYNEQFF | TGCGCCAGCAGCTTTGGCAGGGAGTCCTACAATGAGCAGTTCTTC